The 3 T cell receptor beta chains in this list originate from one sample, sequenced in a study of control samples from healthy donors and cancer patients (dated by TCRdb to the early 2020s). The method was the immunoSEQ multiplex PCR assay. TCRdb holds this immuneACCESS table with in-frame rearrangements only. Some clones are missing; in checked studies, unresolved V genes explain under half, and the rest has no known cause. This sample has approximately 50,000 clones in its table, and 87% of those were observed once. Together, the top ten hold over 12% of the sample. The source material was PBMCs. These receptors all stem from a man aged 55 to 69 with head and neck cancer.

The V call is TRBV28, the J call TRBJ1-5; D is unresolved. Deletions cut 3 bases from V and 7 bases from J, with 7 bases between. CDR3 size: 12 residues. Germline V gene data show CDR1 as MDHEN and CDR2 as SYDVKM. The CDR3 loop is CASSFSSQPQHF. The CDR3 bases are TGTGCCAGCAGTTTTAGCTCCCAGCCCCAGCATTTT.

The rearrangement links TRBV6-5 to TRBJ2-7, with 8 bases aligning to TRBD1. Per the germline V gene, CDR1 is MNHEY and CDR2 is SVGAGI. The CDR3 is made up of 16 amino acids. Germline trimming cut 2 bases from V and 3 bases from J; bases unmatched to any gene: 9. The CDR3 DNA reads TGTGCCAGCAGTTACGCTGAGGGACAGGACCGCTACGAGCAGTACTTC. Translation: CASSYAEGQDRYEQYF.

The rearrangement joins TRBV5-1 to TRBJ1-3, with D perhaps TRBD1 (5 bases). V was shortened by 3 bases and J by 0 bases, with 7 bases between the two germline ends. CDR3 length: 14 residues. CDR1 SGHRS and CDR2 YFSETQ come from the germline V gene. This chain's CDR3 is CASSSQVSGNTIYF. In DNA, the CDR3 is TGCGCCAGCAGCTCACAGGTCTCTGGAAACACCATATATTTT.